This TCR beta chain was captured in a study of Graves' ophthalmopathy and Graves' hyperthyroidism. Across the whole study: Upon initial diagnosis and before any treatment, peripheral blood was collected. Findings and limits, study-wide: Distinction of ophthalmopathy from stable hyperthyroidism by a 13-signature model reached approximately 90% sensitivity and 75% to 84% specificity. Most expanded thyroid clonotypes above 0.001 frequency also appeared in blood.

The V gene's germline CDR1 is DFQATT and CDR2 SNEGSKA (reference sequence). This CDR3 region has 13 residues. Trimming left V 6 bases short and J 8 bases short, with 16 bases between. This clonotype has a count of ten or more. What it binds is not known. The authors amplified TCR beta CDR3 regions, and they did so from RNA transcripts for repertoire sequencing. First-round RT-PCR with HTBI primers preceded a second-round multiplex PCR. One entry per CDR3 protein, called by TCRdb with MiXCR from the multiplex PCR reads. Here the sample spans fewer than 250,000 distinct CDR3 sequences, roughly 27% being singletons. Each donor who had ophthalmopathy showed moderate-to-severe activity, a CAS of ≥3, a NOSPECS of ≥4, and a duration under 3 months.

This chain uses TRBV20-1 with TRBJ2-2; D possibly corresponds to TRBD2 (5 bases). This TCR came from a man in his fifties with Graves' ophthalmopathy. Sequencing was performed on peripheral blood. The CDR3 here is CSAGTATKGELFF. CDR3 in DNA: TGCAGTGCGGGAACAGCGACTAAGGGGGAGCTGTTTTTT.